These T cell receptor beta chains were read from a single sample in a study of T cell repertoires in cytomegalovirus infection. TCRdb called the reads again in MiXCR, with one record for every CDR3 protein. The sample shows approximately 700,000 distinct CDR3 sequences, 35% to 45% of them seen only once. The sequencing input was PBMCs. All receptors come from a human donor in good health (CMV status not recorded). Some clones in this sample may be carry-over from other donors' samples. Both conserved end residues are part of each CDR3. Fields, in order: J gene, D gene, clone size, V gene, CDR3 DNA, CDR3 protein. A D gene is named only where the DNA matches it firmly. Rows may omit the clone size; those that give it use once, few, many or a size class.

TRBJ2-7 | - | few | TRBV28 | TGTGCCAGCAGTTACCCTCGGGATTCGGTCTACGAGCAGTACTTC | CASSYPRDSVYEQYF
TRBJ2-1 | TRBD2 | few | TRBV7-9 | TGTGCCAACCAGCCCTCTTCCGGGCTGGTAGCGGGAGATGAGCAGTTCTTC | CANQPSSGLVAGDEQFF
TRBJ2-7 | - | - | TRBV28 | TGTGCCAGCAGTTTAGCCTGTACCTACGAGCAGTACTTC | CASSLACTYEQYF
TRBJ1-2 | - | - | TRBV5-8 | TGTGCCAGCTCCCGCCCCCGGCATGGCTACACCTTC | CASSRPRHGYTF
TRBJ1-1 | TRBD1 | few | TRBV20-1 | TGCAGTGCTAGAGTCCGAAACAGGGGTCATGGGGTGAACACTGAAGCTTTCTTT | CSARVRNRGHGVNTEAFF
TRBJ1-1 | - | - | TRBV12-3/TRBV12-4 | TGTGCCAGCACATACCGGGGGCGGACGACTGATGCTTTCTTT | CASTYRGRTTDAFF
TRBJ2-3 | - | - | TRBV6-6 | TGTGCCAGCAGTTACCTTACGCGGGATACGCAGTATTTT | CASSYLTRDTQYF
TRBJ2-1 | - | many | TRBV12-3/TRBV12-4 | TGTGCCAGCACCTCCGGTGGGCTTTCCGATGAGCAGTTCTTC | CASTSGGLSDEQFF
TRBJ1-1 | - | few | TRBV7-9 | TGTGCCAGCAGCTTAGACCCCTGGGGGGAGGGAGAGACTGAAGCTTTCTTT | CASSLDPWGEGETEAFF
TRBJ2-5 | - | few | TRBV15 | TGTGCCACCAGAAGACTCGGGGGCAGAGGAGAGACCCAGTACTTC | CATRRLGGRGETQYF
TRBJ2-3 | TRBD2 | few | TRBV14 | TGTGCCAGCAGCGATATCAGGACTAGCCCGGATACGCAGTATTTT | CASSDIRTSPDTQYF
TRBJ1-1 | - | - | TRBV5-1 | TGCGCCAGCAGCTTGCGGGCAGGGCACAGTGAGATCACTGAAGCTTTCTTT | CASSLRAGHSEITEAFF
TRBJ2-2 | TRBD2 | many | TRBV7-2 | TGTGCCAGCAGCCCGCCCGGACTAGCGGGAGGCACCGGGGAGCTGTTTTTT | CASSPPGLAGGTGELFF
TRBJ2-7 | TRBD1 | - | TRBV25-1 | TGTGCCAGCAGTGAATTGGGACAGGGTTACGAGCAGTACTTC | CASSELGQGYEQYF
TRBJ1-5 | - | few | TRBV19 | TGTGCCAGTAGTATAGATCCACGGAACAATCAGCCCCAGCATTTT | CASSIDPRNNQPQHF
TRBJ1-1 | - | few | TRBV7-9 | TGTGCCAGCAGCTCGACCCTCCGTGGGGTGAACACTGAAGCTTTCTTT | CASSSTLRGVNTEAFF
TRBJ1-2 | - | - | TRBV20-1 | - | CSTSGRNYGYTF
TRBJ2-1 | TRBD2 | - | TRBV6-8 | TGTGCCAGCAGTTTCCTTAGCGGGAGAGTCCCCAATGAGCAGTTCTTC | CASSFLSGRVPNEQFF
TRBJ1-2 | - | few | TRBV12-3/TRBV12-4 | TGTGCCAGCACCTCGGGGGGCGAGGAAATAGTCTATGGCTACACCTTC | CASTSGGEEIVYGYTF
TRBJ2-1 | TRBD1 | once | TRBV23-1 | TGCGCCAGCACTCACCCGGGACAGGCCAACAATGACCAGTTCTTC | CASTHPGQANNDQFF
TRBJ1-1 | - | once | TRBV11-2 | TGTGCCAGCAGCTTAGGGGTAGGGGCTATGAACACTGAAGCTTTCTTT | CASSLGVGAMNTEAFF
TRBJ2-3 | TRBD1 | - | TRBV12-3/TRBV12-4 | TGTGCCAGCAGTGCTGGGACAGGGGCTTATCAGCCCCAGTATTTT | CASSAGTGAYQPQYF
TRBJ1-5 | - | few | TRBV2 | TGTGCCAGCAGGGACGGCTTAATTAGCAATCAGCCCCAGCATTTT | CASRDGLISNQPQHF
TRBJ1-1 | - | few | TRBV6-1 | TGTGCCAGCAGTCTTAGTTATGAAGCTTTCTTT | CASSLSYEAFF
TRBJ1-1 | - | - | TRBV7-3 | TGTGCCAGCAGCTCTGGGTCATCGAACACTGAAGCTTTCTTT | CASSSGSSNTEAFF
TRBJ2-2 | - | many | TRBV7-8 | TGTGCCAGCAGCCACCCGGGTCTTCTAGGGGAGCTGTTTTTT | CASSHPGLLGELFF
TRBJ1-3 | - | - | TRBV18 | TGTGCCAGCTCACCGGGGTCTGTCTCTGGAAACACCATATATTTT | CASSPGSVSGNTIYF
TRBJ1-1 | - | - | TRBV12-3/TRBV12-4 | TGTGCCAGCAAACCGGGGAGACTGAACACTGAAGCTTTCTTT | CASKPGRLNTEAFF
TRBJ2-3 | TRBD2 | - | TRBV28 | TGTGCCAGCAGGACTCTAGCGGGGTCCTCAGATACGCAGTATTTT | CASRTLAGSSDTQYF
TRBJ2-7 | TRBD2 | many | TRBV7-8 | TGTGCCAGCAGCTTAGTAGTAGCGGGAGGAGATGGGTCCTACGAGCAGTACTTC | CASSLVVAGGDGSYEQYF
TRBJ2-1 | TRBD2 | few | TRBV19 | TGTGCCAGTAGTATCGTCCAGCGGGAGATAAATGAGCAGTTCTTC | CASSIVQREINEQFF
TRBJ1-5 | - | few | TRBV19 | TGTGCCAGCAGCAGACAACGCAATCAGCCCCAGCATTTT | CASSRQRNQPQHF
TRBJ2-1 | TRBD2 | - | TRBV11-2 | TGTGCCAGCAGCTTAGATGGACGGAGCGGGATCGCCTACAATGAGCAGTTCTTC | CASSLDGRSGIAYNEQFF
TRBJ1-4 | TRBD1 | few | TRBV7-7 | TGTGCTAGCAGCTATTCGGCCGGGACAGGGGGTGAAAAACTGTTTTTT | CASSYSAGTGGEKLFF
TRBJ1-2 | TRBD1 | few | TRBV9 | TGTGCCAGCAGCGTTGGCAGGGGGCTAGATGGCTACACCTTC | CASSVGRGLDGYTF
TRBJ2-7 | - | few | TRBV7-9 | TGTGCCAGCAGCCCACCCGGGGCCCTAGTCTACGAGCAGTACTTC | CASSPPGALVYEQYF
TRBJ2-3 | - | - | TRBV5-4 | TGTGCCAGCAGCCATGGCCTGAGGGGTCCTAGCACAGATACGCAGTATTTT | CASSHGLRGPSTDTQYF
TRBJ2-7 | - | - | TRBV20-1 | TGCAGTGCTAGAGGAGGGAGGAACGAGCAGTACTTC | CSARGGRNEQYF
TRBJ2-1 | TRBD1 | - | TRBV9 | TGTGCCAGCAGCGTATTTTGGGACAGGGTCTACAATGAGCAGTTCTTC | CASSVFWDRVYNEQFF
TRBJ1-1 | - | few | TRBV28 | TGTGCCAGCAGTTTGCTCCCGGGTCTAGGAACTGAAGCTTTCTTT | CASSLLPGLGTEAFF
TRBJ1-2 | - | few | TRBV7-8 | TGTGCCAGCAGCTTGCAACCAGGGGAGGGCTACACCTTC | CASSLQPGEGYTF
TRBJ2-7 | - | - | TRBV7-2 | TGTGCCAGCAGCTTAGATGTTCGGGGGGCCCACGAGCAGTACTTC | CASSLDVRGAHEQYF
TRBJ2-1 | TRBD1 | - | TRBV12-3/TRBV12-4 | TGTGCCAGCAGTCCAGGGGGCGGGATGGACAGCTCCTACAATGAGCAGTTCTTC | CASSPGGGMDSSYNEQFF
TRBJ1-4 | - | few | TRBV25-1 | TGTGCCAGCAGTGAATACGGGCTCGAAAAACTGTTTTTT | CASSEYGLEKLFF
TRBJ2-7 | - | - | TRBV12-3/TRBV12-4 | TGTGCCAGCAGTTTGAGGCAGGTTTGGGACGAGCAGTACTTC | CASSLRQVWDEQYF
TRBJ1-3 | - | - | TRBV28 | TGTGCCAGCAGGGGCCCAGGAGACACCATATATTTT | CASRGPGDTIYF
TRBJ2-1 | - | - | TRBV20-1 | TGCAGTGCTAGAGATCTCCCACAGGGACTCTTTGGCGAGCAGTTCTTC | CSARDLPQGLFGEQFF
TRBJ2-7 | - | few | TRBV5-1 | TGCGCCAGCAGCTCGTCGGGGTTTCTGCACGAGCAGTACTTC | CASSSSGFLHEQYF
TRBJ1-1 | TRBD1 | many | TRBV19 | TGTGCCAGTAGTGGCCCAGGGGGCGTAAACACTGAAGCTTTCTTT | CASSGPGGVNTEAFF
TRBJ2-5 | TRBD1 | few | TRBV7-2 | TGTGCCAGCAGCCCGGATCAGGGGGTAGTAACCCAGTACTTC | CASSPDQGVVTQYF
TRBJ1-1 | TRBD1 | - | TRBV18 | TGTGCCAGCTCACCGAACTCGGCCGGGACAGGGGGCGGTCTGGGACCTGAAGCTTTCTTT | CASSPNSAGTGGGLGPEAFF
TRBJ2-7 | - | many | TRBV7-8 | TGTGCCAGCAGCTTAGAAGCAGGGGTACTCTACGAGCAGTACTTC | CASSLEAGVLYEQYF
TRBJ2-7 | TRBD1 | few | TRBV6-1 | TGTGCCAGCAGGCACGGGACAGGCGGTGTGCAGTACTTC | CASRHGTGGVQYF
TRBJ1-4 | - | few | TRBV27 | TGTGCCAGCAGTTTCTCGGGGAGGCATGCGACTAATGAAAAACTGTTTTTT | CASSFSGRHATNEKLFF